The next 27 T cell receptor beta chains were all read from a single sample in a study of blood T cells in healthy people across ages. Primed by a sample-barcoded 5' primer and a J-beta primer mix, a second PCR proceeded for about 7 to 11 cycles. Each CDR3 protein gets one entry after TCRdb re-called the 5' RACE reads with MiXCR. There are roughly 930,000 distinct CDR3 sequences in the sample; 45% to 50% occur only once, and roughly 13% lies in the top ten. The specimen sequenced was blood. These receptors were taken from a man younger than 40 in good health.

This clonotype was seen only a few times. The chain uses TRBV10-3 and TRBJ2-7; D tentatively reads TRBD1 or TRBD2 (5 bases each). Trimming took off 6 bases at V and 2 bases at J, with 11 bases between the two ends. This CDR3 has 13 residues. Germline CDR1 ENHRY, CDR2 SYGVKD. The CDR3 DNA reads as TGTGCCATCAGGGGGGACGGAACCTACGAGCAGTACTTC. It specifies CAIRGDGTYEQYF.

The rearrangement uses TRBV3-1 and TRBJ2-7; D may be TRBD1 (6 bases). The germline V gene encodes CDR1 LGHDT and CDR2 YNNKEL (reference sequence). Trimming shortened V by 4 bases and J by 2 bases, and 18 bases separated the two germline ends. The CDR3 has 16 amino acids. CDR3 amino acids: CASSPEGVAGTYEQYF. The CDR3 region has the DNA TGTGCCAGCAGCCCAGAGGGGGTGGCTGGGACCTACGAGCAGTACTTC.

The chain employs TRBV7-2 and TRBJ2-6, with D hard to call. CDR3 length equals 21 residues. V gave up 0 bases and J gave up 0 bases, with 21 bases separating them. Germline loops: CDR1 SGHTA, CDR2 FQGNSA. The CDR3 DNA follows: TGTGCCAGCAGCTTAGCGCCGGCAGCCTATAACCCCATCTCTGGGGCCAACGTCCTGACTTTC. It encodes CASSLAPAAYNPISGANVLTF.

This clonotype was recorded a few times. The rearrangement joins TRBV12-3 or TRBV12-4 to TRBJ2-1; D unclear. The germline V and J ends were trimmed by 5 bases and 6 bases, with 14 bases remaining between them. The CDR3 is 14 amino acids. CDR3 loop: CASSLLGLLNEQFF. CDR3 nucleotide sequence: TGTGCCAGCAGTCTTCTGGGTCTGCTCAATGAGCAGTTCTTC.

In DNA form, the CDR3 reads TGCAGCGTTCATGGGGTGACAGGGGGGACCGGTACGCAGTATTTT. It codes for CSVHGVTGGTGTQYF. The chain recombines TRBV29-1 with TRBJ2-3; 9 bases are shared with TRBD1. This CDR3 spans 15 amino acids. Germline lookup yields CDR1 SQVTM and CDR2 ANQGSEA. V lost 5 bases to trimming and J lost 8 bases; unmatched junction nucleotides: 14.

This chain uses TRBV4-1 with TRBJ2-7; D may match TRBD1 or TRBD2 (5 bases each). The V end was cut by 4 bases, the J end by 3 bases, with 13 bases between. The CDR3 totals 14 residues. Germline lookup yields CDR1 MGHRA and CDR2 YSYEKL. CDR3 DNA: TGCGCCAGCAGCCCTTGGGACGCTAGCTACGAGCAGTACTTC. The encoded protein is CASSPWDASYEQYF.

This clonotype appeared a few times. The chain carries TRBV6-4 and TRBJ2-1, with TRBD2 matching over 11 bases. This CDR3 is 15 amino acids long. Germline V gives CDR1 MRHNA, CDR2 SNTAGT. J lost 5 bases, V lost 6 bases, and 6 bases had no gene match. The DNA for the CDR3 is TGTGCCAGCAGCGCGACTAGCGGGGCCAACAATGAGCAGTTCTTC. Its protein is CASSATSGANNEQFF.

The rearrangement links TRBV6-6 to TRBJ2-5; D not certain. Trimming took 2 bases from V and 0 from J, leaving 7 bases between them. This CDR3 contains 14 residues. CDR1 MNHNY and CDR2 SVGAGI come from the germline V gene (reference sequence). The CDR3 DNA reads TGTGCCAGCAGTTACAGGGCCGACCAAGAGACCCAGTACTTC. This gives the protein CASSYRADQETQYF.

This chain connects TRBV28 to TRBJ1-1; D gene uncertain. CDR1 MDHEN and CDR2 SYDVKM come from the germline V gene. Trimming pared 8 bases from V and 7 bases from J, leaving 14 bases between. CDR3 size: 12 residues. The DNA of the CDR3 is TGTGCCAGCGTGGGGTGGGGATGTGAAGCTTTCTTT. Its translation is CASVGWGCEAFF.

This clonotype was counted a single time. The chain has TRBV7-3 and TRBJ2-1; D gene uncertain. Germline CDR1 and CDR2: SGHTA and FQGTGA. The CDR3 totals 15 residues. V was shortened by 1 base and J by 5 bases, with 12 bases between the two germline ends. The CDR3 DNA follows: TGTGCCAGCAGCTTAATCGATTCGGTTAACAATGAGCAGTTCTTC. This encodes CASSLIDSVNNEQFF.

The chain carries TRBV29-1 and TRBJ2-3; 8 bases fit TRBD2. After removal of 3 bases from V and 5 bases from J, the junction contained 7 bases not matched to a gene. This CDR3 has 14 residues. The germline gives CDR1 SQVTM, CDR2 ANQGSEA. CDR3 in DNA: TGCAGCGTTGATCCCAGCGGGGGTAGAGATACGCAGTATTTT. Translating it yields CSVDPSGGRDTQYF.

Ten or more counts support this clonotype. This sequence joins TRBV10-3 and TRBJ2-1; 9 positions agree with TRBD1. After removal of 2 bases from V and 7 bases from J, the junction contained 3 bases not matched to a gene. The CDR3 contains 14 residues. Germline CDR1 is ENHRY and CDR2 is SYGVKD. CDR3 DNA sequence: TGTGCCATCAGTGAGGGGACAGGGTCTAATGAGCAGTTCTTC. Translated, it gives CAISEGTGSNEQFF.

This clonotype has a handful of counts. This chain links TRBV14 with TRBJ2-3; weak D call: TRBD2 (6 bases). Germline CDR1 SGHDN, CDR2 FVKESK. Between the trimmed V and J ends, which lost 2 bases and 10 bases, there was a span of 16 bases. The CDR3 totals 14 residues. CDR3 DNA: TGTGCCAGCAGCCAATCGACCGCCGGGGGTTCGCAGTATTTT. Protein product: CASSQSTAGGSQYF.

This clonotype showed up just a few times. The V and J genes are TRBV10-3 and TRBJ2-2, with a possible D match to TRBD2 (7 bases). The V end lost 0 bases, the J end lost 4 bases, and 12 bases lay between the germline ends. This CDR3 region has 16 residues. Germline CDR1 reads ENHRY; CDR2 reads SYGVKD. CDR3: CAISESGGPATGELFF. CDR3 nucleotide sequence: TGTGCCATCAGTGAGTCGGGGGGGCCGGCCACCGGGGAGCTGTTTTTT.

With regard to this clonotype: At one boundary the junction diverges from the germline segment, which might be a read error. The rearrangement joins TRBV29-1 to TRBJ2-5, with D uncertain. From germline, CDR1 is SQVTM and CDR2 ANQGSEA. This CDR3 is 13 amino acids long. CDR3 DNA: TGCAGCGGGGGATACAGCGCCCAAGAGTCCCAGTACTTC. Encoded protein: CSGGYSAQESQYF.

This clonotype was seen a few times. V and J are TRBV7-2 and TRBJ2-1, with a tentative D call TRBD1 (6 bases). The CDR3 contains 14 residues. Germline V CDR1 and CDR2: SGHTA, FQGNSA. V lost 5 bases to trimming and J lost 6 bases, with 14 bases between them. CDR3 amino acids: CASSDRIGRNEQFF. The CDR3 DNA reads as TGTGCCAGCAGCGACAGGATCGGGCGCAATGAGCAGTTCTTC.

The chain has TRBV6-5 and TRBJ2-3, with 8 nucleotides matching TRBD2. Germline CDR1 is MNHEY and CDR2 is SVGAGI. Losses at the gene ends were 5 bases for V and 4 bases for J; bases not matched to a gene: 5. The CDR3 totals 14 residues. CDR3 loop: CASSHRGGSDTQYF. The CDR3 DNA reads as TGTGCCAGCAGTCATCGGGGGGGCTCAGATACGCAGTATTTT.

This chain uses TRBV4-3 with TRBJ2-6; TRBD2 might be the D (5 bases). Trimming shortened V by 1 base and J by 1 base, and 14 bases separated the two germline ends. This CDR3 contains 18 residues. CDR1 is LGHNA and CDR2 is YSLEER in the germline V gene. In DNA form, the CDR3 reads TGCGCCAGCAGCCAAGCCGGGGTAACTCCTTCTGGGGCCAACGTCCTGACTTTC. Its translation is CASSQAGVTPSGANVLTF.

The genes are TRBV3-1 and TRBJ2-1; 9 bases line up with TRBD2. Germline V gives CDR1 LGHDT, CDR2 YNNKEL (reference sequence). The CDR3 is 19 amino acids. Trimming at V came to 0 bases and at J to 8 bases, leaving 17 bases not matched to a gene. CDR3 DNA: TGTGCCAGCAGCCAAGAAGTCGCTAGCGGGGTCGTTGGGGGGGATGAGCAGTTCTTC. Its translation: CASSQEVASGVVGGDEQFF.

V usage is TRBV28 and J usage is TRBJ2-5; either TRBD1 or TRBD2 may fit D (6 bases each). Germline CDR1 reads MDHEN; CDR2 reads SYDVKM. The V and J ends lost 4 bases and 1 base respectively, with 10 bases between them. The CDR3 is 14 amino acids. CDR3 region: CASSWGATQETQYF. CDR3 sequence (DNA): TGTGCCAGCAGTTGGGGGGCTACCCAAGAGACCCAGTACTTC. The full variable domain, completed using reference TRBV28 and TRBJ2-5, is DVKVTQSSRYLVKRTGEKVFLECVQDMDHENMFWYRQDPGLGLRLIYFSYDVKMKEKGDIPEGYSVSREKKERFSLILESASTNQTSMYLCASSWGATQETQYFGPGTRLLVL.

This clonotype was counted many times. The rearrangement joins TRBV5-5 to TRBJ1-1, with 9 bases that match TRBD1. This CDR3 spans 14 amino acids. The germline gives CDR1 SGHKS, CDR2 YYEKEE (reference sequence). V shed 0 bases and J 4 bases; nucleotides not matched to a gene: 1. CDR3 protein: CASSLGDRATEAFF. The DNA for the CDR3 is TGTGCCAGCAGCTTGGGGGACAGGGCCACTGAAGCTTTCTTT.

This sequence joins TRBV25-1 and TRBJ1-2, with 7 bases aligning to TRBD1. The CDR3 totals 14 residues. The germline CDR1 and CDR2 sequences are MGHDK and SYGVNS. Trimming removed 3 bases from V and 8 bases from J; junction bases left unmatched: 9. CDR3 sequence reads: CASSDLKQGWGYTF. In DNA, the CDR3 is TGTGCCAGCAGTGACCTAAAACAGGGGTGGGGCTACACCTTC.

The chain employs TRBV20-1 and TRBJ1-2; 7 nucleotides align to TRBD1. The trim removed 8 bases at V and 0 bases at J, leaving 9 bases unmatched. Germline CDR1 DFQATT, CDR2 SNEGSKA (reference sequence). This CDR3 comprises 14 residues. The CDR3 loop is CSPFQGGANYGYTF. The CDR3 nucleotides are TGCAGTCCATTCCAGGGGGGGGCTAACTATGGCTACACCTTC.

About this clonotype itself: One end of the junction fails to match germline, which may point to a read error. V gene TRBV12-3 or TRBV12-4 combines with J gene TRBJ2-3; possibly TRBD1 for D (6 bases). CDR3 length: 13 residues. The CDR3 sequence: CASSRMGADMQYF. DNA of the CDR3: TGTGCCAGCAGTAGAATGGGGGCAGATATGCAGTATTTT.

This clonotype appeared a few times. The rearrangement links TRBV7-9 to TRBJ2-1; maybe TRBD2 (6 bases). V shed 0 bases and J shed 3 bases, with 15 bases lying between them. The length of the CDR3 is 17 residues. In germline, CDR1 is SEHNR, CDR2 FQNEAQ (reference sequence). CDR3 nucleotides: TGTGCCAGCAGCTTAGCGGACCGCGGGGCGCTCTACAATGAGCAGTTCTTC. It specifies CASSLADRGALYNEQFF.

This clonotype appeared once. The CDR3 coding sequence is TGTGCCAGCAGACTAGGGGTCCCCCTCCACTTT. This encodes CASRLGVPLHF. The chain joins TRBV2 to TRBJ1-6; D perhaps matches TRBD1 (5 bases). CDR1 and CDR2 (germline): SNHLY, FYNNEI. There are 11 residues in the CDR3. V dropped 6 bases and J dropped 13 bases, with 10 bases sitting between them.

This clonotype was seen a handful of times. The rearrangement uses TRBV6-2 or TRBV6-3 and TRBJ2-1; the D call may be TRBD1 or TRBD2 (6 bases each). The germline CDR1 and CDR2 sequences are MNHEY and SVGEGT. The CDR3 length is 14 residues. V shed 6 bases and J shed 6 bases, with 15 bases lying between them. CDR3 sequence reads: CASSPWRGANEQFF. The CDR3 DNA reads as TGTGCCAGCAGCCCCTGGAGGGGGGCCAATGAGCAGTTCTTC.